This T cell receptor beta chain appears in the sequencing data of a study of Graves' ophthalmopathy and Graves' hyperthyroidism. The wider study: Upon initial diagnosis and before any treatment, peripheral blood was collected. Findings and limits, study-wide: Blood shared most expanded thyroid clonotypes above 0.001 frequency.

Many counts were recorded for this clonotype. No antigen is known for it. Ophthalmopathy donors were characterized by moderate-to-severe activity, CAS of at least 3, NOSPECS of at least 4, and duration under 3 months. Patients were excluded if they had other autoimmune diseases or uncontrolled infections, and likewise if pregnancy or lactation applied. V gave up 4 bases and J gave up 0 bases, with 9 bases separating them. The length of the CDR3 is 14 residues. Germline CDR1 and CDR2: MDHEN and SYDVKM. RNA transcripts were the source from which TCR beta CDR3 regions were amplified. A first-round RT-PCR used HTBI primers, followed by a second-round multiplex PCR. TCRdb re-derived calls from the multiplex PCR reads in MiXCR, one entry per CDR3 protein. The sample holds hundreds of thousands of distinct CDR3 sequences, roughly a fifth seen once.

The J gene is TRBJ1-1, the V gene TRBV28; no firm D call. The receptor's source is a woman aged 50 to 60 with Graves' ophthalmopathy. Sequenced input: peripheral blood. The CDR3 DNA follows: TGTGCCAGCAGTTGGGCCAGTATGAACACTGAAGCTTTCTTT. Translation gives CASSWASMNTEAFF.